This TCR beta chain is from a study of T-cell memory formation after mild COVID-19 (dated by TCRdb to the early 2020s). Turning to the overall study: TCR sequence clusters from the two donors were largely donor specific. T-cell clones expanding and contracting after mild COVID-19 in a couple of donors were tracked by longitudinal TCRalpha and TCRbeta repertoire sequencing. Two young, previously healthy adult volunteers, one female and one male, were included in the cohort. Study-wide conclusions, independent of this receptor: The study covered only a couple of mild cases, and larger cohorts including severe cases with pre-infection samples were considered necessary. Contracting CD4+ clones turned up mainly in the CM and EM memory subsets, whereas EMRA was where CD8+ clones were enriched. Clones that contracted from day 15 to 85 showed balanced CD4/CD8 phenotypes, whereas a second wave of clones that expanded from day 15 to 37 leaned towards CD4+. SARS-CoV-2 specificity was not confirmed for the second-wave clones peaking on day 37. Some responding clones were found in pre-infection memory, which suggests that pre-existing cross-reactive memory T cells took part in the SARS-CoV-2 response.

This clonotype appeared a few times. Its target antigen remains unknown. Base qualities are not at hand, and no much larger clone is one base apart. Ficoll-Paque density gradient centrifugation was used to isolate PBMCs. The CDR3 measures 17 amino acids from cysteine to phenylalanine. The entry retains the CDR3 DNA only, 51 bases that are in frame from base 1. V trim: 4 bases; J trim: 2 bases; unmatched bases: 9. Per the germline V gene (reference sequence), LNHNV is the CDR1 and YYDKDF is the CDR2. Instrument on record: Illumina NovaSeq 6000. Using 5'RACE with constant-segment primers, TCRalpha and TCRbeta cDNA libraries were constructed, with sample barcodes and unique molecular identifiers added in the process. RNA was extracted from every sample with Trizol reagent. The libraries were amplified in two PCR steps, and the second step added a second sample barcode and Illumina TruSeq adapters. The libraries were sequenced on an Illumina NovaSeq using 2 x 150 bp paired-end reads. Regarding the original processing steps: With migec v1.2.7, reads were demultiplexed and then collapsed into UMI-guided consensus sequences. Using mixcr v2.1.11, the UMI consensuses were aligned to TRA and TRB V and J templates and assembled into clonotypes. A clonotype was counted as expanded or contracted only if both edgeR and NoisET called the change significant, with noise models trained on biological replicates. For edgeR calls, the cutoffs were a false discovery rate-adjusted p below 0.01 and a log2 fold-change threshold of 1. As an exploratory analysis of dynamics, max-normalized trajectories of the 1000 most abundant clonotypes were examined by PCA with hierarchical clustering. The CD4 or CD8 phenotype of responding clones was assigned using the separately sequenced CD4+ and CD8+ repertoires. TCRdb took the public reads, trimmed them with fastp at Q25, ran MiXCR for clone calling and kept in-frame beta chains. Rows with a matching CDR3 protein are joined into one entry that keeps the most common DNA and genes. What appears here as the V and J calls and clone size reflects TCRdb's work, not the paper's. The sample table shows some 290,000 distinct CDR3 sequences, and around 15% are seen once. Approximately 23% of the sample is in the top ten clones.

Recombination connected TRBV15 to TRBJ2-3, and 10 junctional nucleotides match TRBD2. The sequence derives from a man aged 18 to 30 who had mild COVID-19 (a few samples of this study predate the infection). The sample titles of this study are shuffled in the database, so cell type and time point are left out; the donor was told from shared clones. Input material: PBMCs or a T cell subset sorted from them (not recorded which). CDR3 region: CATSNPASGGFTDTQYF. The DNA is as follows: TGTGCCACCAGCAACCCAGCTAGCGGGGGTTTCACAGATACGCAGTATTTT.